Detailed here is one T cell receptor beta chain. V was trimmed by 1 base and J by 7 bases, leaving 11 bases between them. The CDR3 consists of 14 residues. The germline V gene has CDR1 MDHEN and CDR2 SYDVKM. The sample belongs to a study of radiation and T cells in renal cell carcinoma. Libraries were prepared by immunoSEQ multiplex PCR; TCRdb keeps only in-frame clonotypes and omits some of them. The sample includes just under 80,000 clones, around 85% of them seen just once. The time point: blood 2 weeks post-SBRT. Treatment reported: 15 Gy SBRT to primary tumor, nephrectomy 4 weeks later. The sequence came from a woman between 45 and 60 years old with renal cell carcinoma. Sample: blood, taken from a patient whose treatment included radiotherapy and nephrectomy. The J gene is TRBJ1-5, the V gene TRBV28; D might be TRBD1 (5 bases). The DNA for the CDR3 is TGTGCCAGCAGTTTATCTTCCAGGGCACAGCCCCAGCATTTT. Amino acids: CASSLSSRAQPQHF. Full variable domain (remainder filled in from reference TRBV28 and TRBJ1-5): DVKVTQSSRYLVKRTGEKVFLECVQDMDHENMFWYRQDPGLGLRLIYFSYDVKMKEKGDIPEGYSVSREKKERFSLILESASTNQTSMYLCASSLSSRAQPQHFGDGTRLSIL.